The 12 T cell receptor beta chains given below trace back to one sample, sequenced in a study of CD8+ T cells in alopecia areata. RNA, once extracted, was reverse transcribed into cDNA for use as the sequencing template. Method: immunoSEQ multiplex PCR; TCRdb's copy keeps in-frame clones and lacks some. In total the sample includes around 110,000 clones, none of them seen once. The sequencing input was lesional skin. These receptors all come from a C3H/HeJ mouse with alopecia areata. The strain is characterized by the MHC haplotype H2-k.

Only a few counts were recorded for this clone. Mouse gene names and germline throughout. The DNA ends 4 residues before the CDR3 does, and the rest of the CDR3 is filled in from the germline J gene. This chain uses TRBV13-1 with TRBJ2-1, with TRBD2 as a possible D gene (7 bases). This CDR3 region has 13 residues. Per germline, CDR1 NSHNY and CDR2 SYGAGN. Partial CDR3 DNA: TGTGCCAGCAGTGAGAGGGGGGGAGCT. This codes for CASSERGGA. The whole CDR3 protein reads CASSERGGAEQFF.

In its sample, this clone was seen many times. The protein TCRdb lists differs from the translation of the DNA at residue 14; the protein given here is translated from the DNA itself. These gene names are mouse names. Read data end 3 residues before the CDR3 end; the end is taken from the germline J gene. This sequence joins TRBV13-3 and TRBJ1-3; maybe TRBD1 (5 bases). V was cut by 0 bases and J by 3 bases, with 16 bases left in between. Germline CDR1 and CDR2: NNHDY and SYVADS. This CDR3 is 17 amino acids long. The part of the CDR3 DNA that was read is TGTGCCAGCAGTGATGCTCGGTGGGGGAGCGATGGAAATACG. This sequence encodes CASSDARWGSDGNT. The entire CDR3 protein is CASSDARWGSDGNTLYF.

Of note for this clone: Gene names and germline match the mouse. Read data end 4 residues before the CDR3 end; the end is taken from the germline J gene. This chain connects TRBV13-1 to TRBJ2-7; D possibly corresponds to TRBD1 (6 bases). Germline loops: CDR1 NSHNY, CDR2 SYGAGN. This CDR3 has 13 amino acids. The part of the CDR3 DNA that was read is TGTGCCAGCAGTGATCCGCAGGGGTAT. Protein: CASSDPQGY. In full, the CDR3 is CASSDPQGYEQYF.

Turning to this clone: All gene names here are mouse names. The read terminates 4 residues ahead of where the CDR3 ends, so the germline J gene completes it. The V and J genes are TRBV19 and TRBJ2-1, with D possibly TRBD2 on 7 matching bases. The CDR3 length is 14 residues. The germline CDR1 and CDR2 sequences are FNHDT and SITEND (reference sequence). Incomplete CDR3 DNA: TGTGCCAGCAACCCAACCGGGGGGCGAGCT. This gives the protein CASNPTGGRA. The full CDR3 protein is CASNPTGGRAEQFF.

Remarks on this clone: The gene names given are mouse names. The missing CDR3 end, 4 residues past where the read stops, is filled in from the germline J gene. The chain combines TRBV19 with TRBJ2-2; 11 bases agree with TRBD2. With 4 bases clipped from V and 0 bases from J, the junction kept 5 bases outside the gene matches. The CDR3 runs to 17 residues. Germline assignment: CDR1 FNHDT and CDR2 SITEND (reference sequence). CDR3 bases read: TGTGCCAGCAGTCCCGGGACTGGGGGTGCAAACACCGGG. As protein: CASSPGTGGANTG. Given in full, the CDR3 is CASSPGTGGANTGQLYF.

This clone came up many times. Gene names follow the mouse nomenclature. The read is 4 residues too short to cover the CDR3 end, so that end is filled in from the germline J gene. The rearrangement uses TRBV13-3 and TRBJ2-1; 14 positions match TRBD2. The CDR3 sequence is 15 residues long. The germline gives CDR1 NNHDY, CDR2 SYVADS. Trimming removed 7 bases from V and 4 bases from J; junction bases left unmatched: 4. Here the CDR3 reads CASGGLGGPYAEQFF. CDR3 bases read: TGTGCCAGCGGGGGACTGGGGGGGCCATATGCT.

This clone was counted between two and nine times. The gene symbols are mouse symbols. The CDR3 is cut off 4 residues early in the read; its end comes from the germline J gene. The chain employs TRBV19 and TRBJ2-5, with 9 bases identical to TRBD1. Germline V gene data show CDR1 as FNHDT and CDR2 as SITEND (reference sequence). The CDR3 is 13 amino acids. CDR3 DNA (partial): TGTGCCAGCAGTTCACAGGGGGCTGAC. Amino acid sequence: CASSSQGAD. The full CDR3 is CASSSQGADTQYF.

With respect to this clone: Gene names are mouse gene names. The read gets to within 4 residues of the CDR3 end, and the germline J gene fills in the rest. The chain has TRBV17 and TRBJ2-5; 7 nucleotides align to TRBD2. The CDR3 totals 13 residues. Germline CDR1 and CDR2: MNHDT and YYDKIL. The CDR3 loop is CASSMGGEDTQYF. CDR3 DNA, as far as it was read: TGTGCTAGCAGTATGGGGGGAGAAGAC. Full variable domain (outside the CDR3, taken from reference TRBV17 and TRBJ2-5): DTTVKQNPRYKLARVGKPVNLICSQTMNHDTMYWYQKKPNQAPKLLLFYYDKILNREADTFEKFQSSRPNNSFCSLYIGSAGLEYSAMYLCASSMGGEDTQYFGPGTRLLVL.

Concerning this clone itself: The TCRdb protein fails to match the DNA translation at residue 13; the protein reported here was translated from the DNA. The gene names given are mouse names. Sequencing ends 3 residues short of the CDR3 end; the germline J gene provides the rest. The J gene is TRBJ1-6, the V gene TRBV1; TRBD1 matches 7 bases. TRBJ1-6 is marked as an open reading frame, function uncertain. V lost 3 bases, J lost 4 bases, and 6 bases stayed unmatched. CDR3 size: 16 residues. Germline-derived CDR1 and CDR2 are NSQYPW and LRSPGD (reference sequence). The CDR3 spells CTCSAHRGWYNSPLYF. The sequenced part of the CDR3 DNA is TGCACCTGCAGTGCCCACAGGGGTTGGTATAATTCGCCC.

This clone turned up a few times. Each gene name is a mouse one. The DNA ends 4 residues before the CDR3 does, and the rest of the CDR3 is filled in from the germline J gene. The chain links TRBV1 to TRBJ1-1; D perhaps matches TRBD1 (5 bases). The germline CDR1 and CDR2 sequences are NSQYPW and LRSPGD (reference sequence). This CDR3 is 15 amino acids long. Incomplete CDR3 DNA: TGCACCTGCAGTGCAGGGGTTCAGGGAACGACA. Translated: CTCSAGVQGTT. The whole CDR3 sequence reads CTCSAGVQGTTEVFF.

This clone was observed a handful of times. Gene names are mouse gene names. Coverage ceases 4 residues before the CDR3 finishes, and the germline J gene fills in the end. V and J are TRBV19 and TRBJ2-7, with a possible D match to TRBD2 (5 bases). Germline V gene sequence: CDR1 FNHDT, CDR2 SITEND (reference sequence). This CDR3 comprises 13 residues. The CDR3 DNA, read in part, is TGTGCCAGCAGTATAAACTGGAGATAT. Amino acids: CASSINWRY. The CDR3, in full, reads CASSINWRYEQYF.

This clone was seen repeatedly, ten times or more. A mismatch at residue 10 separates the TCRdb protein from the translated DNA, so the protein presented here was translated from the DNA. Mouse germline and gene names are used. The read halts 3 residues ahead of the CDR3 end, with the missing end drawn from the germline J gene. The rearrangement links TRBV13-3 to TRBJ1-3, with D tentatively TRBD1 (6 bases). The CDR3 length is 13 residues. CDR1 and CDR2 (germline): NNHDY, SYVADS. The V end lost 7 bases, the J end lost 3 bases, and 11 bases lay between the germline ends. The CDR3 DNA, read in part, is TGTGCCAGCGGATCAGGGGATGGAAATACG. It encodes CASGSGDGNT. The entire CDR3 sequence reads CASGSGDGNTLYF.